These T cell receptor beta chains were read from a single sample in a study of Ad26.COV2.S vaccination and SARS-CoV-2 variants. Method: immunoSEQ multiplex PCR; TCRdb's copy keeps in-frame clones and lacks some. The data contain a few hundred thousand clones, approximately 88% of them seen just once; the ten biggest clones take up 3.6%. The specimen comprised peripheral blood, sampled in a trial of Ad26.COV2.S vaccine versus placebo. These receptors were taken from a person aged 18-60 years who received the Ad26.COV2.S COVID-19 vaccine or a placebo. Each CDR3 is given with its conserved first and last residue. The D gene is left open where the match is weak. Only part of the rows carry a size: once, few, many, or a class if the clone is expanded.

d_call j_call clone_size v_call cdr3_nt cdr3_aa
. TRBJ2-7 . TRBV6-1 TGTGCCAGCAGTGAAGCTGTTGGTTCGACAGGCCAAGCCTACGAGCAGTACTTC CASSEAVGSTGQAYEQYF
. TRBJ1-2 . TRBV7-9 TGTGCCAGCAGCCCCCCGGGACCCGAAAGGGACTATGGCTACACCTTC CASSPPGPERDYGYTF
. TRBJ2-2 once TRBV12-3/TRBV12-4 TGTGCCAGCACTCGGGCGACCGGGGAGCTGTTTTTT CASTRATGELFF
TRBD2 TRBJ2-7 . TRBV10-1 TGCGCCAGCAGTGAGGGGACTAGCGGGTACGAGCAGTACTTC CASSEGTSGYEQYF
. TRBJ1-2 . TRBV9 TGTGCCAGCGGCGGATATCTGGGCTACACCTTC CASGGYLGYTF
. TRBJ2-3 . TRBV27 TGTGCCAGCAGATTGGCAAGGGGAACAGATACGCAGTATTTT CASRLARGTDTQYF
. TRBJ1-1 . TRBV6-6 TGTGCCAGCAGACGGACAGCGAACACTGAAGCTTTCTTT CASRRTANTEAFF
. TRBJ2-7 few TRBV13 TGTGCCAGCAGCTTAGGGACAGACCCCTACGAGCAGTACTTC CASSLGTDPYEQYF
. TRBJ2-1 . TRBV29-1 TGCAGCGTCGGGTACAATGAGCAGTTCTTC CSVGYNEQFF
. TRBJ1-4 . TRBV11-2 TGTGCCAGCAGCTTAGGACAACATGAAAAACTGTTTTTT CASSLGQHEKLFF
. TRBJ2-7 . TRBV28 TGTGCCAGCAGTTCCTCCTCGCGGGGTATCCCCTACGAGCAGTACTTC CASSSSSRGIPYEQYF
TRBD1 TRBJ2-3 . TRBV28 TGTGCCAGCAGTTTATACCCGGGACAGGGGGGCGCAGATACGCAGTATTTT CASSLYPGQGGADTQYF
TRBD1 TRBJ1-6 . TRBV2 TGTGCCAGCAGGGGACAGGGGGCAAGTAATTCACCCCTCCACTTT CASRGQGASNSPLHF
TRBD1 TRBJ1-5 once TRBV28 TGTGCCAGCAGCTCCCGGGGTGTCGTCGAGGGGGCCGGCAATCAGCCCCAGCATTTT CASSSRGVVEGAGNQPQHF
TRBD1 TRBJ2-3 . TRBV7-7 TGTGCCAGCAGCTCCGGGACAGGGGGCACAGATACGCAGTATTTT CASSSGTGGTDTQYF
. TRBJ2-7 . TRBV6-5 TGTGCCAGCAGCCGACAGAGTTACTCCTACGAGCAGTACTTC CASSRQSYSYEQYF
TRBD1 TRBJ2-7 once TRBV9 TGTGCCAGCAGCGTAGCAGGGGGAGCAGACGAGCAGTACTTC CASSVAGGADEQYF
. TRBJ1-1 . TRBV6-6 TGTGCCAGCAGCCGACAATTGGCTGAAGCTTTCTTT CASSRQLAEAFF
. TRBJ2-7 . TRBV11-1 TGTGCCAGCAGCCCCCACGGGTCCGAGCAGTACTTC CASSPHGSEQYF
. TRBJ2-7 . TRBV3-1/TRBV3-2 TGTGCCAGCAGCCAATTTTATGGGGGATCATACGAGCAGTACTTC CASSQFYGGSYEQYF
TRBD1 TRBJ2-7 . TRBV5-1 TGCGCCAGCAGCCTCCGGGACAGCTCCTACGAGCAGTACTTC CASSLRDSSYEQYF
TRBD1 TRBJ2-7 . TRBV11-2 TGTGCCAGCAGCTTGACAGGGACAGGGGGCAGCGAGCAGTACTTC CASSLTGTGGSEQYF
TRBD2 TRBJ2-5 once TRBV28 TGTGCCAGCAGTTTGCCCCCCACTGAGCGGGGGGTGGAGACCCAGTACTTC CASSLPPTERGVETQYF
TRBD1 TRBJ2-7 many TRBV7-8 TGTGCCAGCAGCTCGAAGGAGGGACAGGGGGCCTACGAGCAGTACTTC CASSSKEGQGAYEQYF
. TRBJ1-2 . TRBV19 TGTGCCAGTAGTATAACAGGGTGGTATGGCTACACCTTC CASSITGWYGYTF
TRBD1 TRBJ2-3 . TRBV10-3 TGTGCCATCAGTGAGTCTCGTAGGGGGCTTTGGACAGATACGCAGTATTTT CAISESRRGLWTDTQYF
. TRBJ2-7 few TRBV5-4 TGTGCCAGCAGCCGGGACGTGAGTCTCGAGCAGTACTTC CASSRDVSLEQYF
. TRBJ2-2 . TRBV4-2 TGTGCCAGCAGCCAAGAACCCCGAGCGAACACCGGGGAGCTGTTTTTT CASSQEPRANTGELFF
. TRBJ2-5 . TRBV6-6 TGTGCCAGCAGTTACGCAGGGGATGTGGCCCAGTACTTC CASSYAGDVAQYF
. TRBJ1-1 . TRBV5-1 TGCGCCAGCAGCTTGGGGGGGATGAACACTGAAGCTTTCTTT CASSLGGMNTEAFF